This TCR beta chain was found in a study of cytomegalovirus exposure and HLA in healthy donors. This clone was seen at least ten times. Its antigen is not identified. Study outcomes and limitations: Fewer N-insertions (relative to the 666-donor mean) were reportedly seen in an Asian-associated ancestry cluster in a later analysis. A later analysis linked a missense variant in DCLRE1C to the trimming of TCR beta V and J genes. Across donors, presence/absence analyses took sequencing depth to be roughly uniform.

Primers: 60 Vbeta forward and 13 Jbeta reverse. Only in-frame clones appear in the TCRdb table, and some are missing; sequencing was by immunoSEQ multiplex PCR. The sample includes around 100,000 clones, 75% of them seen just once. The sequencing input was PBMCs. This receptor was identified in a man in his fifties in good health and CMV-seronegative.

CDR3 bases: TGTGCCAGCTCGGGACAGTCGAGCTCCTACGAGCAGTACTTC. It yields the protein CASSGQSSSYEQYF. V gene TRBV27 combines with J gene TRBJ2-7; 7 bases agree with TRBD1. The CDR3 is 14 residues long. Germline assignment: CDR1 MNHEY and CDR2 SMNVEV (reference sequence). V shed 8 bases and J 0 bases; nucleotides not matched to a gene: 7.